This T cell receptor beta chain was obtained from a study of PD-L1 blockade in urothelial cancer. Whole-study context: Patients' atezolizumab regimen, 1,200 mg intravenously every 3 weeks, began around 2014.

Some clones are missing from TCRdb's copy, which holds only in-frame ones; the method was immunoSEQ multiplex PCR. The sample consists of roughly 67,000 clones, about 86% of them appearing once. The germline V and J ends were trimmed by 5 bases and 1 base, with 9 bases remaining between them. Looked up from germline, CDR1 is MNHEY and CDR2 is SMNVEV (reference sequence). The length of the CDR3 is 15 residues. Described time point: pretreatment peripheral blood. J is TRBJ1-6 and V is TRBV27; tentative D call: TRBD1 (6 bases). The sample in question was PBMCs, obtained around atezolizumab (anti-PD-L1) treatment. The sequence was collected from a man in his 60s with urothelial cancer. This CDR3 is CASSLTGSYNSPLHF. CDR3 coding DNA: TGTGCCAGCAGTCTCACAGGGTCCTATAATTCACCCCTCCACTTT.